The 6 T cell receptor beta chains below all came from one sample that was sequenced in a study of T-cell memory formation after mild COVID-19. TCRdb analysed the 5' RACE reads with MiXCR anew, one entry per CDR3 protein. Counted here are roughly 190,000 distinct CDR3 sequences, approximately 10% occurring once; the ten biggest clones make up 2.5% to 3.5%. Material: PBMCs or a T cell subset sorted from them (not recorded which). The receptor source for this set is a man between 18 and 29 years old who had mild COVID-19 (a few samples of this study predate the infection). Cell type and time point are not known.

The chain couples TRBV6-2 or TRBV6-3 to TRBJ2-7, with 7 bases fitting TRBD1. The germline gives CDR1 MNHEY, CDR2 SVGEGT. The CDR3 runs 14 residues. V gave up 5 bases and J gave up 0 bases; unmatched junction bases: 4. CDR3 DNA: TGTGCCAGCAGTCGACAGGGACCCTCCTACGAGCAGTACGTC. Protein sequence: CASSRQGPSYEQYV.

This chain uses TRBV7-2 with TRBJ1-2; D call uncertain. Germline V gene lookup returns CDR1 SGHTA and CDR2 FQGNSA. The CDR3 covers 15 residues. Trimming pared 0 bases from V and 4 bases from J, leaving 12 bases between. DNA for the CDR3: TGTGCCAGCAGCTTAGCCGGACTCTCGGGCTATGGCTACACCTTC. Its protein product is CASSLAGLSGYGYTF.

This clonotype was picked up a small number of times. The chain joins TRBV5-4 to TRBJ2-6; D remains unclear. The length of the CDR3 is 15 residues. V was cut by 0 bases and J by 4 bases, with 8 bases left in between. Germline V lookup: CDR1 SGHNT, CDR2 YYREEE (reference sequence). The CDR3 DNA sequence: TGTGCCAGCAGCTTGGCGTATTCAGGGGCCAACGTCCTGACTTTC. Protein: CASSLAYSGANVLTF.

The chain couples TRBV20-1 to TRBJ2-3, with TRBD1 matching over 9 bases. The CDR3 extends over 15 amino acids. In germline, CDR1 is DFQATT, CDR2 SNEGSKA (reference sequence). The J segment lost 5 bases and the V segment lost 2 bases, leaving 8 bases of the junction unmatched. CDR3 nucleotide sequence: TGCAGTGCTAGAAATTACAGGGGGCATGGAGATACGCAGTATTTT. This gives the protein CSARNYRGHGDTQYF.

This sequence joins TRBV7-2 and TRBJ1-2; no firm D call. Germline V gene lookup returns CDR1 SGHTA and CDR2 FQGNSA. This CDR3 has 12 amino acids. The V end was cut by 2 bases, the J end by 5 bases, with 6 bases between. The CDR3: CASSLMAYGYTF. CDR3 DNA: TGTGCCAGCAGCTTAATGGCGTATGGCTACACCTTC.

In its sample, this clonotype was seen a few times. This chain uses TRBV12-3 or TRBV12-4 with TRBJ2-2; D gene ambiguous. V was shortened by 3 bases and J by 6 bases, with 11 bases between the two germline ends. This CDR3 has 14 residues. The DNA for the CDR3 is TGTGCCAGCAGTTTTTACCGGTCGGCCGGGGAGCTGTTTTTT. It encodes CASSFYRSAGELFF.